The 21 T cell receptor beta chains in this list originate from one sample, sequenced in a study of post-analysis software for immune sequencing data. Study findings and constraints: With TRBV5-6, TRBV5-1 and TRBV20-1 included, about five TRBV segments were more frequent in patients than in controls.

These receptors are not linked to any known antigen. Included in the TCR beta cDNA libraries were unique molecular identifiers. TCRdb re-called the PCR reads through MiXCR, storing one row per CDR3 protein. The sample holds more than 500,000 distinct CDR3 sequences, around a third seen once. The sequencing input was blood. The source is a girl under 18 with multiple sclerosis.

This clonotype came up a few times. This chain joins TRBV6-5 and TRBJ2-7; the match to TRBD1 covers 7 bases. The CDR3 runs 13 residues. Germline trimming cut 6 bases from V and 6 bases from J; bases unmatched to any gene: 8. Germline V gene data show CDR1 as MNHEY and CDR2 as SVGAGI. The CDR3 bases are TGTGCCAGCAGCCTAAGGGGGCCGGTCGAGCAGTACTTC. It codes for CASSLRGPVEQYF.

This chain links TRBV10-3 with TRBJ1-6; 7 bases line up with TRBD1. J lost 6 bases, V lost 1 base, and 3 bases had no gene match. The CDR3 extends over 15 amino acids. Germline V gives CDR1 ENHRY, CDR2 SYGVKD. The CDR3 DNA reads as TGTGCCATCAGTGAGTACAGGGGTTCTAATTCACCCCTCCACTTT. Amino acid sequence: CAISEYRGSNSPLHF.

The chain has TRBV3-1 and TRBJ1-4; the match to TRBD1 covers 8 bases. The V gene end was trimmed by 4 bases and the J gene end by 14 bases; junction bases not matched to a gene: 9. The CDR3 is 13 amino acids. Per germline, CDR1 LGHDT and CDR2 YNNKEL (reference sequence). CDR3 bases: TGTGCCAGCAGCCCGGACAGGGACGGAGAGCTGTTTTTT. Protein: CASSPDRDGELFF.

This clonotype has a handful of counts. This rearrangement joins TRBV7-2 to TRBJ1-2; D remains unclear. Germline loops: CDR1 SGHTA, CDR2 FQGNSA. CDR3 length equals 15 residues. Trimming cost V 7 bases and J 2 bases, with 17 bases left between them. In nucleotides, the CDR3 is TGTGCCAGCACCCACATTGACTTAGGGAACTATGGCTACACCTTC. Translating it yields CASTHIDLGNYGYTF. Drawing the rest from reference TRBV7-2 and TRBJ1-2, the complete variable domain is GAGVSQSPSNKVTEKGKDVELRCDPISGHTALYWYRQSLGQGLEFLIYFQGNSAPDKSGLPSDRFSAERTGGSVSTLTIQRTQQEDSAVYLCASTHIDLGNYGYTFGSGTRLTVV.

This clonotype was counted a few times. The V call is TRBV20-1, the J call TRBJ1-5, with TRBD1 as a possible D gene (5 bases). CDR3 length: 15 amino acids. Germline V gene sequence: CDR1 DFQATT, CDR2 SNEGSKA (reference sequence). Trimming stripped 1 base from V and 3 bases from J, with 13 bases between. The CDR3 DNA reads as TGCAGTGCTAGAGTACCACAGGTCTTCAATCAGCCCCAGCATTTT. Amino acid sequence: CSARVPQVFNQPQHF.

The J gene is TRBJ2-3, the V gene TRBV5-1; possibly TRBD1 for D (7 bases). Trimming took 4 bases from V and 8 from J, leaving 11 bases between them. CDR1 and CDR2 (germline): SGHRS, YFSETQ. The CDR3 totals 12 residues. The DNA of the CDR3 is TGCGCCAGCAGCGCGGGACAGCTTACGCAGTATTTT. It yields the protein CASSAGQLTQYF.

Written as DNA, the CDR3 is TGTGCCAGCAGTTTAGTATCCCACCCCAACCGGGGGGGCCTCACAGATACGCAGTATTTT. This codes for CASSLVSHPNRGGLTDTQYF. The chain recombines TRBV12-3 or TRBV12-4 with TRBJ2-3; 8 nucleotides match TRBD2. This CDR3 contains 20 residues. Germline trimming cut 1 base from V and 2 bases from J; bases unmatched to any gene: 17.

In this sample, this clonotype turned up a few times. The CDR3 sequence is CASSEHPRGDGYTF. The CDR3 DNA reads TGTGCCAGCAGTGAACACCCTCGGGGTGACGGCTACACCTTC. This chain links TRBV6-1 with TRBJ1-2; D gene unclear. The CDR3 runs to 14 residues. The germline gives CDR1 MNHNS, CDR2 SASEGT. The V gene lost 2 bases and the J gene lost 8 bases, with 15 bases spanning the gap.

This clonotype was seen a few times. The V call is TRBV4-2, the J call TRBJ1-1, with D possibly being TRBD1 (6 bases). Germline V gene sequence: CDR1 LGHNA, CDR2 YNFKEQ. This CDR3 is built from 17 residues. Trimming removed 1 base from V and 6 bases from J, with 21 bases in between. The CDR3 reads CASSQVTGLTGNAEAFF. The DNA for the CDR3 is TGTGCCAGCAGCCAAGTGACGGGACTAACAGGGAATGCTGAAGCTTTCTTT.

The chain carries TRBV7-9 and TRBJ2-7; tentatively, D is TRBD1 (6 bases). Germline V CDR1 and CDR2: SEHNR, FQNEAQ (reference sequence). This CDR3 is 14 amino acids long. The V end lost 5 bases, the J end lost 4 bases, and 15 bases lay between the germline ends. In DNA form, the CDR3 reads TGTGCCAGCAGCCGGACAGCCCAAGGGTACGAGCAGTACTTC. As protein: CASSRTAQGYEQYF.

The chain uses TRBV7-8 and TRBJ2-1, with 10 bases identical to TRBD1. The CDR3 has 13 residues. The J segment lost 13 bases and the V segment lost 1 base, leaving 4 bases of the junction unmatched. The germline CDR1 and CDR2 sequences are SGHVS and FQNEAQ. This chain's CDR3 is CASSLGDRGPQFF. CDR3 nucleotide sequence: TGTGCCAGCAGCTTAGGGGACAGGGGCCCCCAGTTCTTC.

The V call is TRBV24-1, the J call TRBJ1-5; TRBD1 matches at 8 bases. CDR1 is KGHDR, CDR2 SFDVKD, per germline. V gave up 4 bases and J gave up 4 bases; unmatched junction bases: 11. This CDR3 is built from 17 residues. The DNA of the CDR3 is TGTGCCACCAGTGACGGAGGACAGGGATGGCCTAATCAGCCCCAGCATTTT. It translates to CATSDGGQGWPNQPQHF.

This clonotype was detected only a few times. The V and J genes are TRBV20-1 and TRBJ1-5, with 7 bases lining up with TRBD1. V lost 4 bases and J lost 9; bases outside the gene matches: 6. The CDR3 totals 12 residues. Germline V CDR1 and CDR2: DFQATT, SNEGSKA (reference sequence). The chain's CDR3 is CSAKRQGWPQHF. CDR3 in DNA: TGCAGTGCTAAAAGACAGGGCTGGCCCCAGCATTTT.

The chain recombines TRBV2 with TRBJ2-1, with 15 nucleotides matching TRBD2. Germline lookup yields CDR1 SNHLY and CDR2 FYNNEI. This CDR3 region has 14 residues. The V segment lost 6 bases and the J segment 9 bases; nucleotides outside the gene matches: 3. CDR3 bases: TGTGCCAGCAGAGGGACTAGCGGGGGGTTTGAGCAGTTCTTC. Translation gives CASRGTSGGFEQFF.

CDR3 sequence: CSAAGSDNQPQHF. As DNA, the CDR3 is TGCAGCGCCGCCGGCAGCGATAATCAGCCCCAGCATTTT. V gene TRBV29-1 combines with J gene TRBJ1-5; D is ambiguous. CDR1 is SQVTM, CDR2 ANQGSEA, per germline. Trimming pared 7 bases from V and 4 bases from J, leaving 14 bases between. The CDR3 is made up of 13 amino acids.

The chain has TRBV5-1 and TRBJ1-5; D is perhaps TRBD1 (5 bases). The length of the CDR3 is 15 residues. Between the trimmed V and J ends, which lost 4 bases and 0 bases, there was a span of 11 bases. Germline V lookup: CDR1 SGHRS, CDR2 YFSETQ. This CDR3 reads CASSPQGDSNQPQHF. CDR3 DNA: TGCGCCAGCAGCCCCCAGGGTGATAGCAATCAGCCCCAGCATTTT.

The sample holds a few counts of this clonotype. The rearrangement uses TRBV7-8 and TRBJ1-4; D is perhaps TRBD1 (5 bases). Between the trimmed V and J ends, which lost 10 bases and 6 bases, there was a span of 12 bases. CDR3 size: 12 residues. Looked up from germline, CDR1 is SGHVS and CDR2 is FQNEAQ. The chain's CDR3 is CATTPGDEKLFF. As DNA, the CDR3 is TGTGCCACCACTCCGGGGGATGAAAAACTGTTTTTT.

This clonotype appeared a few times. The rearrangement joins TRBV5-1 to TRBJ2-3; 9 nucleotides match TRBD1. V lost 1 base to trimming and J lost 3 bases; unmatched junction nucleotides: 6. The CDR3 has 16 amino acids. Germline assignment: CDR1 SGHRS and CDR2 YFSETQ. As DNA, the CDR3 is TGCGCCAGCAGCTTGAGTCCGGGACAGGGAACAGATACGCAGTATTTT. Translated, it gives CASSLSPGQGTDTQYF.

The gene calls are TRBV7-9 and TRBJ1-2; the match to TRBD1 covers 8 bases. The ends lost 3 bases at V and 4 bases at J; junction bases unmatched: 4. There are 14 residues in the CDR3. Germline loops: CDR1 SEHNR, CDR2 FQNEAQ (reference sequence). The CDR3: CASSFPGQGYGYTF. DNA for the CDR3: TGTGCCAGCAGCTTTCCCGGACAGGGCTATGGCTACACCTTC.

This chain joins TRBV29-1 and TRBJ2-3, with 7 bases identical to TRBD2. V was clipped by 5 bases and J by 8 bases; unmatched bases: 7. The germline gives CDR1 SQVTM, CDR2 ANQGSEA. The CDR3 contains 12 residues. CDR3 loop: CSVYTPGGTQYF. CDR3 bases: TGCAGCGTTTATACCCCGGGAGGTACGCAGTATTTT.

Comments on this clonotype: A much larger clone differs by one base, so this may be a read error. The chain recombines TRBV29-1 with TRBJ2-5; D might be TRBD1 (6 bases). The J call is doubtful: the DNA matches TRBJ2-7 better. This CDR3 has 12 residues. Germline lookup yields CDR1 SQVTM and CDR2 ANQGSEA. This CDR3 is CSVLTGGCEQYF. CDR3 nucleotide sequence: TGCAGCGTTCTGACAGGCGGGTGCGAGCAGTACTTC.